This T cell receptor (beta chain) was sequenced in a study of shared clonotypes between healthy human individuals. A deep-level run was used for the assay. Libraries were prepared by immunoSEQ multiplex PCR; TCRdb keeps only in-frame clonotypes and omits some of them. Here the sample spans 400,000 to 600,000 clones, about 96% being singletons. The germline V gene encodes CDR1 MNHEY and CDR2 SMNVEV (reference sequence). V lost 6 bases and J 0 bases, leaving 8 bases between the germline ends. CDR3 length equals 13 residues. Nashville, Tennessee was home to all donors, each a Caucasian adult. The receptor's source is a woman in her twenties or thirties in good health. Source material: naive CD4+ T cells sorted from blood. As for subset: CD45RA+ positively selected. This rearrangement joins TRBV27 to TRBJ1-1; no clear D gene. The CDR3 reads CASRGHMNTEAFF. As DNA, the CDR3 is TGTGCCAGCAGAGGTCATATGAACACTGAAGCTTTCTTT.